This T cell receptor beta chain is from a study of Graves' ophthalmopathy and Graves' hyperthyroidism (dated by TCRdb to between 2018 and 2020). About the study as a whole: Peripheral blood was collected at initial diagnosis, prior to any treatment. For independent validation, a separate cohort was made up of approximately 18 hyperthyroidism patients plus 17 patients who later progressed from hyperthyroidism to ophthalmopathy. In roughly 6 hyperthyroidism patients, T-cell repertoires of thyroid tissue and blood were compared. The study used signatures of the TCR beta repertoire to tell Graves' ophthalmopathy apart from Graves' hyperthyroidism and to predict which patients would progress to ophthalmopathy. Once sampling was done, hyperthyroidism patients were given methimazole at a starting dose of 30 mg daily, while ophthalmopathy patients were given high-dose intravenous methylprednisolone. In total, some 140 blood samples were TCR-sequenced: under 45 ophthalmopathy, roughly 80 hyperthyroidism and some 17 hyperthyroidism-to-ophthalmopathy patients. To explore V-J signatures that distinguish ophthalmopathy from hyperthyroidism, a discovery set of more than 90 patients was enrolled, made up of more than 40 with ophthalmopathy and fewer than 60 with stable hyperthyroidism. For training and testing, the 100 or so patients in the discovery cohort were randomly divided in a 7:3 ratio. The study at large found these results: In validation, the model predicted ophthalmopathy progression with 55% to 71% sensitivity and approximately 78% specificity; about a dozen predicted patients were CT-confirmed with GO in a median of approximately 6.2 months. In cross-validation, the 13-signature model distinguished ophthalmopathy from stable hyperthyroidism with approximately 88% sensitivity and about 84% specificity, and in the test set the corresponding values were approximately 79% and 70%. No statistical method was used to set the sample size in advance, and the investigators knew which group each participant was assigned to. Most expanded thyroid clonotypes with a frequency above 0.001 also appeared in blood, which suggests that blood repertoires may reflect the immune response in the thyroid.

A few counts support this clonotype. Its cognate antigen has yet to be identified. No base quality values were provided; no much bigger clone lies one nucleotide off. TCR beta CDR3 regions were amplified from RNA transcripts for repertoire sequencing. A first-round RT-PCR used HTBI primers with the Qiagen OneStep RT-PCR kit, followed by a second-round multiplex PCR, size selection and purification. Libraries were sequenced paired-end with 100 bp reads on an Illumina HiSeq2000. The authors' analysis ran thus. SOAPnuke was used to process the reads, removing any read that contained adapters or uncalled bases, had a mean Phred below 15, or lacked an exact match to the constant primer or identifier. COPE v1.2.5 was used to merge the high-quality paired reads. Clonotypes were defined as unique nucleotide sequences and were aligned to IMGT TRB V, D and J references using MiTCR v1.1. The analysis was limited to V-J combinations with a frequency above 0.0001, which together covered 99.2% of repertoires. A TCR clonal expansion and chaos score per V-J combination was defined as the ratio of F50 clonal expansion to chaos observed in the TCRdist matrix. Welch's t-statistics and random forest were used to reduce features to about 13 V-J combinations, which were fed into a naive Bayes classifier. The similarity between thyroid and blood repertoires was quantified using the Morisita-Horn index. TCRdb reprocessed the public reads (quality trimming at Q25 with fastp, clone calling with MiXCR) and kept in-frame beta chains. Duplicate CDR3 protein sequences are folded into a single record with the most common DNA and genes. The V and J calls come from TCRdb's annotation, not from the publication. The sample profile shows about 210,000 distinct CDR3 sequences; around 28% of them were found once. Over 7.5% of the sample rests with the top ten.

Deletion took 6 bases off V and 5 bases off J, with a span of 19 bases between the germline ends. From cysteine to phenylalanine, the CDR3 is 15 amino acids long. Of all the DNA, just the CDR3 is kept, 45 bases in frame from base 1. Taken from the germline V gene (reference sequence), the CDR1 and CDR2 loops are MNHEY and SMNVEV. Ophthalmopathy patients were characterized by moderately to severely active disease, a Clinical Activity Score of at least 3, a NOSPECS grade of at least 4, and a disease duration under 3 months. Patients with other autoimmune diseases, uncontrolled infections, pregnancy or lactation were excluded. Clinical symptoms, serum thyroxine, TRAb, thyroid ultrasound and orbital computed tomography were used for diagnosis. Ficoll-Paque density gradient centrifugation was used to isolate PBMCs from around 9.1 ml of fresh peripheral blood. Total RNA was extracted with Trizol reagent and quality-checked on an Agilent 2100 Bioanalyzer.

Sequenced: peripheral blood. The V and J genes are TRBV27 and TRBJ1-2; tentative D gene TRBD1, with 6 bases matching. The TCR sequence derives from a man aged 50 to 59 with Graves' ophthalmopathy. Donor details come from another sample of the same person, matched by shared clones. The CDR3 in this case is CASSSLYRQEYGYTF. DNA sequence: TGTGCCAGCAGCTCCCTATATAGACAGGAGTATGGCTACACCTTC.